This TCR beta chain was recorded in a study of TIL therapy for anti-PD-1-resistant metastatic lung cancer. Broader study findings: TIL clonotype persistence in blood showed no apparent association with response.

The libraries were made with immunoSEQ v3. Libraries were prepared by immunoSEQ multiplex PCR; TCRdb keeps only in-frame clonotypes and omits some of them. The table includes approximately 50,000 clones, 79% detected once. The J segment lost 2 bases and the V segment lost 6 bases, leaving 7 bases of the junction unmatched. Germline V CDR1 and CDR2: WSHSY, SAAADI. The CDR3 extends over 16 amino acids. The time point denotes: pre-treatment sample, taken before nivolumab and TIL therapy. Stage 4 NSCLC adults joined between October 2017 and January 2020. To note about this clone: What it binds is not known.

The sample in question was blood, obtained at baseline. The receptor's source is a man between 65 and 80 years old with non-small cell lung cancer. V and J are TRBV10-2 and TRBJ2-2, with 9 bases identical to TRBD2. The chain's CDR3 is CASSRTSGSNTGELFF. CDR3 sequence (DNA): TGCGCCAGCAGCCGAACTAGCGGGTCAAACACCGGGGAGCTGTTTTTT.